This T cell receptor beta chain was retrieved from a study of regulatory T cells in long-lasting Graves disease. As to time point: newly diagnosed GD, antithyroid drugs for less than 3 months. TCR sequences were obtained from RNA taken from PBMCs. Study-level findings and limits: Because few samples were included, accuracy may have been lower.

This clonotype was recorded a few times. Its antigen is unknown. Library construction for TCR beta used iRepertoire HTBI primers and Arm-PCR of CDR3 regions. TCRdb analysed the multiplex PCR reads with MiXCR anew, one entry per CDR3 protein. The sample yields 500,000 or so distinct CDR3 sequences, approximately 14% seen once. This same sample was also taken into another study, of T cells in Graves' hyperthyroidism and ophthalmopathy. That source notes: The TCR CDR3 was amplified in a first-round RT-PCR using the HTBI primer set. Blood also carried most thyroid clonotypes expanded above 0.001.

The sequences come from peripheral blood mononuclear cells (PBMCs), collected at new diagnosis, from a patient treated with antithyroid drugs. This clonotype was sampled from a woman aged 45-65 years with Graves disease.

This chain's CDR3 is CASSFYRDNEQFF. The CDR3 DNA is TGTGCCAGCAGCTTTTACAGGGACAATGAGCAGTTCTTC. This chain connects TRBV7-3 to TRBJ2-1; D may be TRBD1 (6 bases). Deletions cut 3 bases from V and 5 bases from J, with 8 bases between. The CDR3 loop spans 13 amino acids. Germline assignment: CDR1 SGHTA and CDR2 FQGTGA.